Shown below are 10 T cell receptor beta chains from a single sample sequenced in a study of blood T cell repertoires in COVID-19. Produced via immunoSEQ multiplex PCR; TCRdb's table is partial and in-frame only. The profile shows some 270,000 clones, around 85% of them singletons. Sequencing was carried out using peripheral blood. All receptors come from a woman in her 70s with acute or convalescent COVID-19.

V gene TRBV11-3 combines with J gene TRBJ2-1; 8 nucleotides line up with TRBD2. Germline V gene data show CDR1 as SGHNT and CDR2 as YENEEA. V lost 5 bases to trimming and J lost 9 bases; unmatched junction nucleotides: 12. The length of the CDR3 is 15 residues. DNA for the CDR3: TGTGCCAGCAGCACAGGACTAGCCCCCCGAGGTGAGCAGTTCTTC. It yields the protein CASSTGLAPRGEQFF.

DNA of the CDR3: TGCAGCGTTGGGGCTAGCACAGATACGCAGTATTTT. Residues: CSVGASTDTQYF. V usage is TRBV29-1 and J usage is TRBJ2-3; D remains ambiguous. The V end lost 4 bases, the J end lost 0 bases, and 5 bases lay between the germline ends. Germline lookup yields CDR1 SQVTM and CDR2 ANQGSEA. The CDR3 has 12 amino acids.

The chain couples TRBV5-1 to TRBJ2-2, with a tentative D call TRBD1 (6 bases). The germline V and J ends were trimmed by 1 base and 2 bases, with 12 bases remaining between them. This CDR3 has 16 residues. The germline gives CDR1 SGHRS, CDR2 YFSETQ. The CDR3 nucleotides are TGCGCCAGCAGCTTGACAGCAGGGGCCAACACCGGGGAGCTGTTTTTT. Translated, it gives CASSLTAGANTGELFF.

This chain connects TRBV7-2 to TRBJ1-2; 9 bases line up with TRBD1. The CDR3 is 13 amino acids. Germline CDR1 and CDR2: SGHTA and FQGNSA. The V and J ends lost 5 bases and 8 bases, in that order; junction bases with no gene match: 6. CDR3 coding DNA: TGTGCCAGCAGCCCAGGGACAGGGCCCGGCTACACCTTC. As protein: CASSPGTGPGYTF. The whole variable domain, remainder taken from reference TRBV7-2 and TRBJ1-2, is GAGVSQSPSNKVTEKGKDVELRCDPISGHTALYWYRQSLGQGLEFLIYFQGNSAPDKSGLPSDRFSAERTGGSVSTLTIQRTQQEDSAVYLCASSPGTGPGYTFGSGTRLTVV.

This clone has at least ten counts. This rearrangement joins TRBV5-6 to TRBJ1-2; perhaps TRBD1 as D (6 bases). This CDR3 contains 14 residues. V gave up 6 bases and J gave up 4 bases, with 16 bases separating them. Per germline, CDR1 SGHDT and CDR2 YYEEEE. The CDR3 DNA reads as TGTGCCAGCACACGCGCCCAGGGGAGCTATGGCTACACCTTC. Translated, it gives CASTRAQGSYGYTF. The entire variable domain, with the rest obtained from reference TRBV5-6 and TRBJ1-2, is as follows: DAGVTQSPTHLIKTRGQQVTLRCSPKSGHDTVSWYQQALGQGPQFIFQYYEEEERQRGNFPDRFSGHQFPNYSSELNVNALLLGDSALYLCASTRAQGSYGYTFGSGTRLTVV.

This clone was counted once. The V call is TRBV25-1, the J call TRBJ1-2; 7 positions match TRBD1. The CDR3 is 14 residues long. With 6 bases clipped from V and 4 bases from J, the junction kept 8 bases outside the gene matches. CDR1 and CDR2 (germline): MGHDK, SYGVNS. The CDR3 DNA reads TGTGCCAGCAGCCGACAGGGCATCGGCTATGGCTACACCTTC. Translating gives CASSRQGIGYGYTF.

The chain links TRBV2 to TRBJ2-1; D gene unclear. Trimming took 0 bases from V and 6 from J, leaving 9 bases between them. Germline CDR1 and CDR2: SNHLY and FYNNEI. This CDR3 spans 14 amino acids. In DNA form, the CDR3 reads TGTGCCAGCAGTGAAGCGCTTCGCGGCAATGAGCAGTTCTTC. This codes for CASSEALRGNEQFF.

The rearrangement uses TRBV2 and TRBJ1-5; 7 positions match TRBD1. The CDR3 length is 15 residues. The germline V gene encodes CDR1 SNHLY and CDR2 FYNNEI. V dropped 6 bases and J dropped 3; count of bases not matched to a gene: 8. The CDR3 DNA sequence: TGTGCCAGCAGCCCACAGGGGCTGGTCAATCAGCCCCAGCATTTT. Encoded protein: CASSPQGLVNQPQHF.

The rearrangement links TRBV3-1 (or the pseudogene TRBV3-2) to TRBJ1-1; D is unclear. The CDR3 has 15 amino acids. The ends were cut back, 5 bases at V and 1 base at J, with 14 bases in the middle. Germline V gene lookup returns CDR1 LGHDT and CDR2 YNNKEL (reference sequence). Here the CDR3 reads CASSFRHRGNTEAFF. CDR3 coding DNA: TGTGCCAGCAGCTTTAGACACCGGGGGAACACTGAAGCTTTCTTT.

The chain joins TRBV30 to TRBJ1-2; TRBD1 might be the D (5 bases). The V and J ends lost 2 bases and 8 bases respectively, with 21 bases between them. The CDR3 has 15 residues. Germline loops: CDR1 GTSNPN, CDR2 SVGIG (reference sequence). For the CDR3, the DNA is TGTGCCTGGAGTTCCCCCTTAAAGGGGATTTGGGGCTACACCTTC. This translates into CAWSSPLKGIWGYTF.